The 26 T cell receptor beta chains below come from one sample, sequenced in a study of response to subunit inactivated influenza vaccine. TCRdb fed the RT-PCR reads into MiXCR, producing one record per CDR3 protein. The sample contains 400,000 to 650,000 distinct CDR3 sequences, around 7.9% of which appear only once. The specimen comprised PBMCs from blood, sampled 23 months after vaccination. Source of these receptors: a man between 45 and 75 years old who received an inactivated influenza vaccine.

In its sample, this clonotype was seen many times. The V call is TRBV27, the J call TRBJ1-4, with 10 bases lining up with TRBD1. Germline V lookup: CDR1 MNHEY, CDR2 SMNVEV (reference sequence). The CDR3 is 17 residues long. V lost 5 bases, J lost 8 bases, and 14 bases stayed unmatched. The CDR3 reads CASSKEGTGARREKLFF. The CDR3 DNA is TGTGCCAGCAGTAAAGAGGGGACAGGGGCGAGGCGAGAAAAACTGTTTTTT.

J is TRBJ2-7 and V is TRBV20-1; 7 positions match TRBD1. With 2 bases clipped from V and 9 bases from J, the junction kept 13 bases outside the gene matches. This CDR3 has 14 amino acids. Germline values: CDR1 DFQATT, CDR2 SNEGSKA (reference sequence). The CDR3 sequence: CSARRSGTVTVQYF. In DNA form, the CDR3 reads TGCAGTGCTAGAAGATCCGGGACAGTCACCGTGCAGTACTTC.

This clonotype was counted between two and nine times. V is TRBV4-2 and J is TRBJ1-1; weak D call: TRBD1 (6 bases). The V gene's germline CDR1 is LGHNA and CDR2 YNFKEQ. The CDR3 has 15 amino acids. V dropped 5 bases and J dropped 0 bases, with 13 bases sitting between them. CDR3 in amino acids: CASSARTVMNTEAFF. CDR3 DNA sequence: TGTGCCAGCAGCGCTCGGACAGTGATGAACACTGAAGCTTTCTTT.

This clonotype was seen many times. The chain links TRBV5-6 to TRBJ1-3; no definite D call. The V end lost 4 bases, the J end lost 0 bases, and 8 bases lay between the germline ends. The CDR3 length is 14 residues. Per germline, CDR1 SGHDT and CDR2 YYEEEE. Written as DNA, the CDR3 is TGTGCCAGCAGCCAGGAGAGCTCTGGAAACACCATATATTTT. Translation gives CASSQESSGNTIYF.

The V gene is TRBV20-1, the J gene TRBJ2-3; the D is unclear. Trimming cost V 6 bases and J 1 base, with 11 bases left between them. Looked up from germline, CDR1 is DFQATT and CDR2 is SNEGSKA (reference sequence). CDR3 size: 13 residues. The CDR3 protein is CSAKIKGTDTQYF. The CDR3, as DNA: TGCAGTGCCAAGATAAAGGGCACAGATACGCAGTATTTT.

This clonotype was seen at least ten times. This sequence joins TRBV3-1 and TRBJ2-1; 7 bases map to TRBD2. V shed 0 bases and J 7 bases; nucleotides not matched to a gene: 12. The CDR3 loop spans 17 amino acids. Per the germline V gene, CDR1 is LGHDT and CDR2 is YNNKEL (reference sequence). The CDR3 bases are TGTGCCAGCAGCCAAGATGTGGTGGGAGGGTGGAGGAATGAGCAGTTCTTC. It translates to CASSQDVVGGWRNEQFF.

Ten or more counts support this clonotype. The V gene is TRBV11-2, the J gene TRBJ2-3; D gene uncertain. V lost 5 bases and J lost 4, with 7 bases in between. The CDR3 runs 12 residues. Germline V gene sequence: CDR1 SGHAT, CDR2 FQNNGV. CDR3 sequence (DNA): TGTGCCAGCAGCCCTGGCGCAGATACGCAGTATTTT. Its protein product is CASSPGADTQYF.

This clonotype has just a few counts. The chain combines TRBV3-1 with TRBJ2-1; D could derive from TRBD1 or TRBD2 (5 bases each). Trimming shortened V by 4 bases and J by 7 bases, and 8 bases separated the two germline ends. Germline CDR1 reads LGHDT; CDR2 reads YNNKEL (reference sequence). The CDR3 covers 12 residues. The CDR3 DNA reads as TGTGCCAGCAGCCGTGAGGGGAATGAGCAGTTCTTC. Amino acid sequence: CASSREGNEQFF.

The CDR3 DNA reads as TGTGCCAGCAGCTTGTTCAGGAGCACAGATACGCAGTATTTT. Translation gives CASSLFRSTDTQYF. The rearrangement links TRBV5-5 to TRBJ2-3, with D unclear. The CDR3 contains 14 residues. CDR1 is SGHKS and CDR2 is YYEKEE in the germline V gene (reference sequence). V was clipped by 1 base and J by 0 bases, with 6 bases between them.

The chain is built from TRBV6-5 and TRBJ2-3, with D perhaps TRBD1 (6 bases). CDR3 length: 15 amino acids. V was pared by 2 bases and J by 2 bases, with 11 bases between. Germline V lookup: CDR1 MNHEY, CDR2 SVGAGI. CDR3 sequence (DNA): TGTGCCAGCAGTTACCTCAGGACAGCCACAGATACGCAGTATTTT. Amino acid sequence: CASSYLRTATDTQYF.

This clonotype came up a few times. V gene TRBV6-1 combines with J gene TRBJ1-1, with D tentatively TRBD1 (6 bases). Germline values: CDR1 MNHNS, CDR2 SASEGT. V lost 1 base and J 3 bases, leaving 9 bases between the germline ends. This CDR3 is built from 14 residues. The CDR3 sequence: CASSEERGDTEAFF. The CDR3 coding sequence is TGTGCCAGCAGTGAAGAAAGGGGGGACACTGAAGCTTTCTTT.

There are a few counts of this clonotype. The CDR3 reads CASSKPGDVGELFF. The CDR3 bases are TGTGCCAGCAGCAAACCAGGGGATGTCGGGGAGCTGTTTTTT. The chain couples TRBV28 to TRBJ2-2; D might be TRBD1 (6 bases). Germline V gene lookup returns CDR1 MDHEN and CDR2 SYDVKM. This CDR3 contains 14 residues. Trimming pared 6 bases from V and 7 bases from J, leaving 15 bases between.

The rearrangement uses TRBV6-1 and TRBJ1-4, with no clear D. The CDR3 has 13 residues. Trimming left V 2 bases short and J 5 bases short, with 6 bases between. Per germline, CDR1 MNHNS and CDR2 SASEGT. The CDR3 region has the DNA TGTGCCAGCAGTGAACTACGAAATGAAAAACTGTTTTTT. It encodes CASSELRNEKLFF.

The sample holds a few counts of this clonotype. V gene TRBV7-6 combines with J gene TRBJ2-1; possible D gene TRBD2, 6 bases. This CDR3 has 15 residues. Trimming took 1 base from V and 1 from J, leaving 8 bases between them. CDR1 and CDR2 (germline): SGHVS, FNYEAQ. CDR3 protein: CASSLGRESYNEQFF. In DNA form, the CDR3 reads TGTGCCAGCAGCTTAGGTCGGGAGTCCTACAATGAGCAGTTCTTC.

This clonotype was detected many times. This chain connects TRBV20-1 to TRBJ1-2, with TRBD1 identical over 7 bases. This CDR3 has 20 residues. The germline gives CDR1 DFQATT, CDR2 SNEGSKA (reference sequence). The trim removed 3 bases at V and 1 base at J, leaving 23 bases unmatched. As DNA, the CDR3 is TGCAGTGCTAGCCCTCTTCCTGTTCCCTCTTCGACAGGGATTAACTATGGCTACACCTTC. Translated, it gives CSASPLPVPSSTGINYGYTF.

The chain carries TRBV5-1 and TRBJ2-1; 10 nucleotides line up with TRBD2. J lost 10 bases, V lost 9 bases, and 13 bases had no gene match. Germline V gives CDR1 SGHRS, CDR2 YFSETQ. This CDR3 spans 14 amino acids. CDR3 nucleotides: TGCGCCACCAGACTAGCGGGCGGGATACAGGAGCAGTTCTTC. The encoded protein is CATRLAGGIQEQFF.

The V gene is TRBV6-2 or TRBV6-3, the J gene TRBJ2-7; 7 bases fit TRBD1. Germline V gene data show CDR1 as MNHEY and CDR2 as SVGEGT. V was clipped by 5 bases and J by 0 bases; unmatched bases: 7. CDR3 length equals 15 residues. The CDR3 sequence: CASSPRDRSSYEQYF. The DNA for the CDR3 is TGTGCCAGCAGTCCCCGGGACAGATCCTCCTACGAGCAGTACTTC.

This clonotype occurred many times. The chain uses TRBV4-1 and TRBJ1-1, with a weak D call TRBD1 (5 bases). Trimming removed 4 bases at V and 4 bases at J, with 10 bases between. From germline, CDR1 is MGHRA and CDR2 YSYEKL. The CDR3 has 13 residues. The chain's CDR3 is CASSPRGGTEAFF. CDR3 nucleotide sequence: TGCGCCAGCAGCCCCCGGGGCGGCACTGAAGCTTTCTTT.

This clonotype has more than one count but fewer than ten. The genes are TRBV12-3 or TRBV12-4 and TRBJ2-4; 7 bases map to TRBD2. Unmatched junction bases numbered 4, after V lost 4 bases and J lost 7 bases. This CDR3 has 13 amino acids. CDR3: CASSWDGGNIQYF. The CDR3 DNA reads TGTGCCAGCAGTTGGGACGGGGGGAACATTCAGTACTTC.

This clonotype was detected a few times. The CDR3: CSAREGSGGNEQYF. CDR3 bases: TGCAGTGCTAGGGAGGGTAGCGGGGGGAACGAGCAGTACTTC. The V and J genes are TRBV20-1 and TRBJ2-7; 10 positions agree with TRBD2. Germline V gives CDR1 DFQATT, CDR2 SNEGSKA (reference sequence). With V trimmed by 3 bases and J by 5 bases, 7 bases remained unmatched. The CDR3 has 14 amino acids.

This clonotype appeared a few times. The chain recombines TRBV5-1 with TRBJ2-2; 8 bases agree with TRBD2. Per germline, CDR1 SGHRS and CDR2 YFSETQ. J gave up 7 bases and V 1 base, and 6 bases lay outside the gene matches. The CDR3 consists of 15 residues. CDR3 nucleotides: TGCGCCAGCAGCTTGACGGCGGGGGGCCTCGGGGAGCTGTTTTTT. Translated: CASSLTAGGLGELFF.

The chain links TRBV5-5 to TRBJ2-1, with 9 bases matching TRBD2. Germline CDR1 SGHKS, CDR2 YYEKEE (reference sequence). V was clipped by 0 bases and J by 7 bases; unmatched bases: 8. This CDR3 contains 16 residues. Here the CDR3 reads CASSLAPGGRVNEQFF. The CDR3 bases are TGTGCCAGCAGCTTGGCCCCTGGCGGGAGGGTGAATGAGCAGTTCTTC.

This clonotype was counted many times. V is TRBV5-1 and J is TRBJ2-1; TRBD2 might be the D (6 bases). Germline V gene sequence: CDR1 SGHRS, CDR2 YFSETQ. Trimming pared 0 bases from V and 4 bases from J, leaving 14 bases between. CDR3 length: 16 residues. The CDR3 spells CASSLATGAGYNEQFF. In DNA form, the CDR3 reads TGCGCCAGCAGCTTGGCGACGGGAGCTGGGTACAATGAGCAGTTCTTC.

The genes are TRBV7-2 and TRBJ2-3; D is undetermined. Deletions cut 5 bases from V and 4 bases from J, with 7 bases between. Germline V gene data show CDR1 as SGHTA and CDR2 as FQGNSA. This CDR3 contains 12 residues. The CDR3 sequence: CASSPHADTQYF. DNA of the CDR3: TGTGCCAGCAGCCCCCATGCAGATACGCAGTATTTT.

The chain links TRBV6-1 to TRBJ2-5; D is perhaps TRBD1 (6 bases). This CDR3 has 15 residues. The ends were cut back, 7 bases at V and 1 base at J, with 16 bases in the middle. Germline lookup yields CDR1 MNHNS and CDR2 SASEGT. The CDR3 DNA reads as TGTGCCAGCAACCCCATCGTGGGGGCCCAAGAGACCCAGTACTTC. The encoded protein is CASNPIVGAQETQYF.

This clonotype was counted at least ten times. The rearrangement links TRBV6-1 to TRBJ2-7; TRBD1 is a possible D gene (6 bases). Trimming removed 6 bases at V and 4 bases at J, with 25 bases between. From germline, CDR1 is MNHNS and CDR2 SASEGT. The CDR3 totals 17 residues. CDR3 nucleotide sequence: TGTGCCAGCAGCCCCCGGACAGTCCCCTTTATCCTTTACGAGCAGTACTTC. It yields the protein CASSPRTVPFILYEQYF.